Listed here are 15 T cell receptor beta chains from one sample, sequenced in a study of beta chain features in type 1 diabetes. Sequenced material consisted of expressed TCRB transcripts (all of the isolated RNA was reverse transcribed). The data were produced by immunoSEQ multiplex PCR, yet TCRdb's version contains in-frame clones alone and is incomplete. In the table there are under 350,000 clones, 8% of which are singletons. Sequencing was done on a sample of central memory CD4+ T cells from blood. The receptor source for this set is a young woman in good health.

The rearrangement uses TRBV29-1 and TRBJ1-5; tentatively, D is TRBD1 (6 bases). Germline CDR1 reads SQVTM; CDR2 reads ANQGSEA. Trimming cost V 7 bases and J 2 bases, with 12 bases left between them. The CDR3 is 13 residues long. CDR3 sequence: CSARGGGNQPQHF. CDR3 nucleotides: TGCAGCGCCCGAGGGGGAGGCAATCAGCCCCAGCATTTT.

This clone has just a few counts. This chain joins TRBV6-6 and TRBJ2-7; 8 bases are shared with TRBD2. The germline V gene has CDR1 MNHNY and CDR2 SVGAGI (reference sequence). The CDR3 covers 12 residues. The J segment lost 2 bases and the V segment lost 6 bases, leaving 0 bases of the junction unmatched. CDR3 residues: CASRGLAYEQYF. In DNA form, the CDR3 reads TGTGCCAGCAGGGGACTAGCCTACGAGCAGTACTTC.

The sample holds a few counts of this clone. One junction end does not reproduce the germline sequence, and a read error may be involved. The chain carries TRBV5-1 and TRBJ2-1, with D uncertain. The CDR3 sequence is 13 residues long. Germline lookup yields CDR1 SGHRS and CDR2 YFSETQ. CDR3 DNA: TGCGCCAGCAGCTTGGGCTCCAACAATGAGCAGTTCTTC. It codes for CASSLGSNNEQFF.

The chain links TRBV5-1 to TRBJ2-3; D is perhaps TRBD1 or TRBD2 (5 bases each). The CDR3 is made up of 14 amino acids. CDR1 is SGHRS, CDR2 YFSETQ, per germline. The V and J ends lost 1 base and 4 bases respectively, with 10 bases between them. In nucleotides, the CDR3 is TGCGCCAGCAGCTTGCCGGGACCCTCAGATACGCAGTATTTT. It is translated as CASSLPGPSDTQYF.

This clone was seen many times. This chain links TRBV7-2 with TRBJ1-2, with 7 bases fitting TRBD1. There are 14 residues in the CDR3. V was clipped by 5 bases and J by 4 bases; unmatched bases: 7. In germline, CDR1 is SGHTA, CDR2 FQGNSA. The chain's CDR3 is CASSTRQGFYGYTF. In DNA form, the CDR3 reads TGTGCCAGCAGCACACGACAGGGCTTCTATGGCTACACCTTC. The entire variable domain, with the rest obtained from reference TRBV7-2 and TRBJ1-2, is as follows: GAGVSQSPSNKVTEKGKDVELRCDPISGHTALYWYRQSLGQGLEFLIYFQGNSAPDKSGLPSDRFSAERTGGSVSTLTIQRTQQEDSAVYLCASSTRQGFYGYTFGSGTRLTVV.

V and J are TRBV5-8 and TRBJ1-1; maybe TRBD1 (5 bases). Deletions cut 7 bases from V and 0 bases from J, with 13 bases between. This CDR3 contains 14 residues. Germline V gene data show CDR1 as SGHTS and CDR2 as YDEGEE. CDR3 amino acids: CASLRAGVNTEAFF. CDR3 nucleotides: TGTGCCAGCCTTCGGGCGGGGGTGAACACTGAAGCTTTCTTT.

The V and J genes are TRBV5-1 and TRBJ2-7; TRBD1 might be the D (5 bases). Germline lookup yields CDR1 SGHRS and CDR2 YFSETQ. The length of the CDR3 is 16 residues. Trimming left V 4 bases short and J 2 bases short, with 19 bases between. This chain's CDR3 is CASSPRGQGLTYEQYF. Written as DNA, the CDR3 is TGCGCCAGCAGCCCCCGTGGGCAGGGTCTGACCTACGAGCAGTACTTC. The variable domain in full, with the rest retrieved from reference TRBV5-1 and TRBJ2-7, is KAGVTQTPRYLIKTRGQQVTLSCSPISGHRSVSWYQQTPGQGLQFLFEYFSETQRNKGNFPGRFSGRQFSNSRSEMNVSTLELGDSALYLCASSPRGQGLTYEQYFGPGTRLTVT.

The CDR3 region is CASSPRQGQPQHF. The DNA for the CDR3 is TGTGCCAGCAGCCCTCGACAGGGTCAGCCCCAGCATTTT. The chain uses TRBV7-2 and TRBJ1-5; 7 positions match TRBD1. Germline V gives CDR1 SGHTA, CDR2 FQGNSA. Germline trimming cut 5 bases from V and 6 bases from J; bases unmatched to any gene: 4. The CDR3 spans 13 residues.

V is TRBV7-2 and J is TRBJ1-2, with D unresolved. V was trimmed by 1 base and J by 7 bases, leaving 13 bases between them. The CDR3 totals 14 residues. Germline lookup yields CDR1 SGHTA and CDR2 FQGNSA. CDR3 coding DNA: TGTGCCAGCAGCTTAGTTTCTGGGGATCGTGGCTACACCTTC. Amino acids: CASSLVSGDRGYTF. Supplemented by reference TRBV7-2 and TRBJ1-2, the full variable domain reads GAGVSQSPSNKVTEKGKDVELRCDPISGHTALYWYRQSLGQGLEFLIYFQGNSAPDKSGLPSDRFSAERTGGSVSTLTIQRTQQEDSAVYLCASSLVSGDRGYTFGSGTRLTVV.

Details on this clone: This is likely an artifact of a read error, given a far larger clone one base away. The CDR3 coding sequence is TGTGCCAGCAGCTTACGCGGGAGGGGCCAAGAGACCCAGTACTTC. It encodes CASSLRGRGQETQYF. The V call is TRBV7-3, the J call TRBJ2-5, with TRBD2 matching over 9 bases. Germline lookup yields CDR1 SGHTA and CDR2 FQGTGA. V was pared by 2 bases and J by 1 base, with 2 bases of the junction left unmatched. This CDR3 is 15 amino acids long.

The CDR3 coding sequence is TGTGCCAGCAGCTTTGACGGAAACTCTGGGGCCAACGTCCTGACTTTC. Translation: CASSFDGNSGANVLTF. This chain links TRBV7-3 with TRBJ2-6, with no clear D. V was cut by 3 bases and J by 0 bases, with 9 bases left in between. CDR1 and CDR2 from the germline V gene are SGHTA and FQGTGA. The CDR3 runs to 16 residues. Supplemented by reference TRBV7-3 and TRBJ2-6, the full variable domain reads GAGVSQTPSNKVTEKGKYVELRCDPISGHTALYWYRQSLGQGPEFLIYFQGTGAADDSGLPNDRFFAVRPEGSVSTLKIQRTERGDSAVYLCASSFDGNSGANVLTFGAGSRLTVL.

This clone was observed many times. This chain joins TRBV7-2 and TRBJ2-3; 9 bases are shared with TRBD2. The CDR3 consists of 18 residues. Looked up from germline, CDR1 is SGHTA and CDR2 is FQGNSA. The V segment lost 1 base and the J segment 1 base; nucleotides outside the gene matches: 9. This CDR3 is CASSLVHLASGGTDTQYF. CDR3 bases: TGTGCCAGCAGCTTAGTTCACCTTGCTAGCGGGGGCACAGATACGCAGTATTTT.

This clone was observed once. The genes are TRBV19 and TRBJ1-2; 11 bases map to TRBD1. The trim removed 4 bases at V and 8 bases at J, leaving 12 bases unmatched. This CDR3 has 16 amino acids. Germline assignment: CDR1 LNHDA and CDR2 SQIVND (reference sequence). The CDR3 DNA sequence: TGTGCCAGTAGTAACATTCCGGGACAGGGGGGAGAAGGCTACACCTTC. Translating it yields CASSNIPGQGGEGYTF.

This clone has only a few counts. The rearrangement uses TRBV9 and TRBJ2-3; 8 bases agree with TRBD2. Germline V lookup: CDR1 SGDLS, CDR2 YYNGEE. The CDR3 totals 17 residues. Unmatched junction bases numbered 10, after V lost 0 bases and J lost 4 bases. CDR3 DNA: TGTGCCAGCAGCGTAGCGTCCCAGCGGGGGCAAGCAGATACGCAGTATTTT. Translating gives CASSVASQRGQADTQYF.

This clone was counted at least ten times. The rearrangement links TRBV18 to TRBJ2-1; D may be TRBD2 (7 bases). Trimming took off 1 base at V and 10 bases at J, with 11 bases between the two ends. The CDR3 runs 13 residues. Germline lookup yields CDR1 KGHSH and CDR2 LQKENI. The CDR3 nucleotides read TGTGCCAGCTCACCACAGGGGGGGAAGGAGCAGTTCTTC. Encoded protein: CASSPQGGKEQFF. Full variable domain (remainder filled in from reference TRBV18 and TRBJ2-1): NAGVMQNPRHLVRRRGQEARLRCSPMKGHSHVYWYRQLPEEGLKFMVYLQKENIIDESGMPKERFSAEFPKEGPSILRIQQVVRGDSAAYFCASSPQGGKEQFFGPGTRLTVL.